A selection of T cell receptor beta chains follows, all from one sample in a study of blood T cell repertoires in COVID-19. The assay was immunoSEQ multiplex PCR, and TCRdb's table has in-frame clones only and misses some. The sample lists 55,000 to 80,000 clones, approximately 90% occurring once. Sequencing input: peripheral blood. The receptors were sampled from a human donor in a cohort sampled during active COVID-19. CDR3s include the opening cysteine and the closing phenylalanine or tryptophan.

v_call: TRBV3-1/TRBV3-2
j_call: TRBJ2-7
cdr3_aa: CASSEEGGGPFFGQYF

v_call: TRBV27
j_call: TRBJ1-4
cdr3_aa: CASSFIGAGTGEEKLFF

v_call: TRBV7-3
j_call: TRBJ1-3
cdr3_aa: CASSLEGGNGNTIYF

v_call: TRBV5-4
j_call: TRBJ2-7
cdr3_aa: CASSQDPKDMYEQYF

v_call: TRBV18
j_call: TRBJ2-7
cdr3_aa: CASSPPMGGKQYF

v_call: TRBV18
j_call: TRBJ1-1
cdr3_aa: CASSRSTGALGNTEAFF

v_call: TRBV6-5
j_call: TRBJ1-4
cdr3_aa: CASSTDRGTNEKLFF

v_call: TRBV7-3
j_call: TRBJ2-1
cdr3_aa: CASSPTSGSRDEQFF

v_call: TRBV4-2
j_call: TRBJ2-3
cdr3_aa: CASSHADAGGTDTQYF

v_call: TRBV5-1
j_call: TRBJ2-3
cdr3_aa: CASSPGKTGGSSTDTQYF

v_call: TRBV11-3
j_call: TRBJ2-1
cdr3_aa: CASSLGSGTSGNNEQFF

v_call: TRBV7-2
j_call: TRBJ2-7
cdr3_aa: CASSSKVPSSYEQYF

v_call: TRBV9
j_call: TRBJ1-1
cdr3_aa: CASSVGAGLNTEAFF

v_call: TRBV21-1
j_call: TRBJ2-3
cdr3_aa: CASSSAGLAGGPRTDTQYF

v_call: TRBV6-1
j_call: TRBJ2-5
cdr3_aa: CASSVIGGSWGETQYF

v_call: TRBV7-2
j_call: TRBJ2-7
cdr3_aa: CASGTRRVSGFYEQYF

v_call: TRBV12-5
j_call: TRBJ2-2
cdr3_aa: CASGLVRQGSGELFF

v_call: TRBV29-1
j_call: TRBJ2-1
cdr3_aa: CSVEAGDSVLVYNEQFF

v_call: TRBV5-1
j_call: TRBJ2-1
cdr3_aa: CASSNASGTYNEQFF

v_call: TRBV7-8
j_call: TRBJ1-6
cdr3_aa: CASRGSLNNSPLHF

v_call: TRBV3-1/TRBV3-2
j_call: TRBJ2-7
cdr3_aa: CASRRTSGRANEQYF

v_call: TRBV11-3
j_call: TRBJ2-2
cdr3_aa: CASGSGGVHTGELFF

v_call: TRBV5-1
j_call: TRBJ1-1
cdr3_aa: CASSYSGGTEAFF

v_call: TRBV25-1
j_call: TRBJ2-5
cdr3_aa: CASSESTSGRETQYF

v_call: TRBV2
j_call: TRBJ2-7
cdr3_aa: CANSEGPYEQYF

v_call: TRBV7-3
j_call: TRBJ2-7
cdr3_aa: CASSLGTAPYEQYF

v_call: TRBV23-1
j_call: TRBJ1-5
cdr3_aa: CASSQWILPSRGGNQPQHF

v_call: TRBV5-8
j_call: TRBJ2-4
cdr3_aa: CASSLGLDLAKNIQYF

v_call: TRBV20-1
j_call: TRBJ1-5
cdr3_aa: CSASSGADNQPQHF

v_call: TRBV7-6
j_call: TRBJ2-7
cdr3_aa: CASSPQTGGRDEQYF

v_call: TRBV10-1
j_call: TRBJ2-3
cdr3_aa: CASSESPPVSGRRNSSTDTQYF

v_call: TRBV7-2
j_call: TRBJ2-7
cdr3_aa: CASTFGGRGVYEQYF

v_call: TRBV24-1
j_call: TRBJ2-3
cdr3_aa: CATSEIGLASSTDTQYF

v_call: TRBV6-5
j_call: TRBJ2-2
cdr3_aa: CASSYSTLAGTGELFF

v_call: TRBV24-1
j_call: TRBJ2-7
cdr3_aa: CATSESTGGWYEQYF

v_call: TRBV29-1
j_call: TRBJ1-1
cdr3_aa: CSGTGTGGFFSMNTEAFF

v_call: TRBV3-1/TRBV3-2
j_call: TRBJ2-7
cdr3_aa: CASTLQGGTSYEQYF

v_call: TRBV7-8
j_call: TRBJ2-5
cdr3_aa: CASSLAIQRGYQETQYF

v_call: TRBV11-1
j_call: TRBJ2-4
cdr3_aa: CASSPAGRGNIQYF

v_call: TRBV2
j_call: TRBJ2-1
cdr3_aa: CASSGGLIYNEQFF

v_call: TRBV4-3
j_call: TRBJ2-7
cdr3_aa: CASSPWTSGRADSYEQYF

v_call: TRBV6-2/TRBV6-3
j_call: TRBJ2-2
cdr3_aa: CASSLDTGELFF

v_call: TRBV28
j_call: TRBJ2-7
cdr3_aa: CASRQGTGGPYEQYF

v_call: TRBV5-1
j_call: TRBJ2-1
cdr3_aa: CASSLEGTDYNEQFF

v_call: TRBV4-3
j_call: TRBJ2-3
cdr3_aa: CASSQDPLAGRDINTDTQYF

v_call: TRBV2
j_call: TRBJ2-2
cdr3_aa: CASRTGPTGELFF

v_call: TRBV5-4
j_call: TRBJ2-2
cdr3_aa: CASSLSPGLAGETGELFF

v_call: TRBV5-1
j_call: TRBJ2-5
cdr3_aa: CASRYGTFQETQYF

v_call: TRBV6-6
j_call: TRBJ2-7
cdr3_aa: CASSPRGGKYVEQYF

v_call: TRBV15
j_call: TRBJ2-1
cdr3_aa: CATSRGGGQGTSGTYNEQFF

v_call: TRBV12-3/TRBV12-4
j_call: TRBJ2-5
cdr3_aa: CASSWERETQYF

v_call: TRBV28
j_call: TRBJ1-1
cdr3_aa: CASSLRGNWEAFF

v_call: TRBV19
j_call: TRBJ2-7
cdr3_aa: CASSIKGGISYEQYF

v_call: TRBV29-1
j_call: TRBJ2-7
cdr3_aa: CSVQTSGRGYEQYF

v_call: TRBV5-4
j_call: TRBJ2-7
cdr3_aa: CASSLGTTTYEQYF